These 9 T cell receptor beta chains were sequenced from one sample in a study of STAT5B mutations in CD4+ large granular lymphocyte leukemia. Profiled with immunoSEQ multiplex PCR; TCRdb holds only in-frame clones, not every one. This sample has about 45,000 clones, with 65% to 90% found just once. The sample comprised CD4+ T cells from blood buffy coats. The receptors come from a human donor in good health.

The rearrangement links TRBV2 to TRBJ2-1, with D possibly being TRBD2 (5 bases). CDR3 length: 15 amino acids. The germline V gene encodes CDR1 SNHLY and CDR2 FYNNEI. The V end lost 5 bases, the J end lost 3 bases, and 14 bases lay between the germline ends. DNA for the CDR3: TGTGCCAGCAGTCCTACTAGTGGTGGCTACAATGAGCAGTTCTTC. This translates into CASSPTSGGYNEQFF.

The gene calls are TRBV5-4 and TRBJ2-7; no firm D call. Deletions cut 0 bases from V and 0 bases from J, with 13 bases between. This CDR3 spans 16 amino acids. From germline, CDR1 is SGHNT and CDR2 YYREEE (reference sequence). In DNA form, the CDR3 reads TGTGCCAGCAGCTTGGGTAGAGGACGTGCCTCCTACGAGCAGTACTTC. This translates into CASSLGRGRASYEQYF.

The chain uses TRBV30 and TRBJ2-1, with D perhaps matching TRBD1 or TRBD2 (5 bases each). This CDR3 contains 14 residues. The germline gives CDR1 GTSNPN, CDR2 SVGIG (reference sequence). V was trimmed by 2 bases and J by 4 bases, leaving 12 bases between them. CDR3 loop: CAWSPGPKYNEQFF. The CDR3 DNA reads as TGTGCCTGGAGTCCGGGACCTAAGTACAATGAGCAGTTCTTC.

The chain combines TRBV28 with TRBJ2-2, with D uncertain. Germline CDR1 MDHEN, CDR2 SYDVKM. The germline V and J ends were trimmed by 2 bases and 2 bases, with 0 bases remaining between them. The CDR3 length is 12 residues. CDR3 residues: CASSLNTGELFF. CDR3 DNA: TGTGCCAGCAGTTTAAACACCGGGGAGCTGTTTTTT.

The V call is TRBV7-2, the J call TRBJ1-1, with D hard to call. CDR1 is SGHTA and CDR2 is FQGNSA in the germline V gene. V lost 5 bases to trimming and J lost 6 bases, with 19 bases between them. CDR3 length: 15 residues. DNA for the CDR3: TGTGCCAGCAGCCCGCCCTTGGTGGGCGGGTCTGAAGCTTTCTTT. Protein: CASSPPLVGGSEAFF.

V usage is TRBV14 and J usage is TRBJ2-7; 10 bases are shared with TRBD2. This CDR3 contains 15 residues. The ends lost 6 bases at V and 5 bases at J; junction bases unmatched: 10. Germline V gene data show CDR1 as SGHDN and CDR2 as FVKESK. CDR3 amino acids: CASRSGTSAAHEQYF. The CDR3 bases are TGTGCCAGCAGGTCCGGGACTAGCGCCGCCCACGAGCAGTACTTC.

V and J are TRBV5-1 and TRBJ2-7; the D is unclear. CDR1 is SGHRS and CDR2 is YFSETQ in the germline V gene. With 0 bases removed from V and 5 bases from J, the gap between germline ends came to 12 bases. The CDR3 is 14 residues long. CDR3 region: CASSLVLGNHEQYF. As DNA, the CDR3 is TGCGCCAGCAGCTTGGTTCTAGGGAACCACGAGCAGTACTTC. Complete variable domain (other parts from reference TRBV5-1 and TRBJ2-7): KAGVTQTPRYLIKTRGQQVTLSCSPISGHRSVSWYQQTPGQGLQFLFEYFSETQRNKGNFPGRFSGRQFSNSRSEMNVSTLELGDSALYLCASSLVLGNHEQYFGPGTRLTVT.

The chain uses TRBV19 and TRBJ1-2; 8 bases map to TRBD1. Germline CDR1 reads LNHDA; CDR2 reads SQIVND (reference sequence). This CDR3 has 13 residues. The J segment lost 8 bases and the V segment lost 5 bases, leaving 7 bases of the junction unmatched. This CDR3 is CASSSDRAKGYTF. CDR3 coding DNA: TGTGCCAGTAGTTCGGACAGGGCGAAGGGCTACACCTTC.

The J gene is TRBJ2-7, the V gene TRBV7-2, with no clear D. Trimming removed 2 bases from V and 3 bases from J, with 8 bases in between. The CDR3 is made up of 13 amino acids. Per germline, CDR1 SGHTA and CDR2 FQGNSA. The CDR3 DNA reads as TGTGCCAGCAGCTTAAGCACCGTCTACGAGCAGTACTTC. This encodes CASSLSTVYEQYF. Based on the CDR3 plus reference TRBV7-2 and TRBJ2-7, the full variable domain is GAGVSQSPSNKVTEKGKDVELRCDPISGHTALYWYRQSLGQGLEFLIYFQGNSAPDKSGLPSDRFSAERTGGSVSTLTIQRTQQEDSAVYLCASSLSTVYEQYFGPGTRLTVT.